This T cell receptor (beta chain) was sequenced in a study of response to subunit inactivated influenza vaccine. General study results and limits: Only a handful of new T cells, the authors suggested, are recruited with each seasonal influenza vaccination.

CDR1 SGHRS and CDR2 YFSETQ come from the germline V gene. V shed 4 bases, J shed 4 bases, and the junction held 10 bases outside the gene matches. CDR3 length equals 15 residues. As for this clonotype: Its antigen is not known.

Using its own MiXCR run on the RT-PCR reads, TCRdb lists one record per CDR3 protein. The profile shows around 500,000 distinct CDR3 sequences, about 10% of them singletons. The sequence was collected from a man in his fifties who received an inactivated influenza vaccine. The rearrangement uses TRBV5-1 and TRBJ1-1; TRBD1 aligns across 7 bases. The sample was PBMCs from blood, taken 45 days after vaccination. The CDR3 coding sequence is TGCGCCAGCAGCGACAGGGACGGGGTGAGCACTGAAGCTTTCTTT. It specifies CASSDRDGVSTEAFF.